This TCR beta chain emerged from a study of T cells in Graves' hyperthyroidism and ophthalmopathy. The source material, RNA transcripts, was used to amplify TCR beta CDR3 regions. First-round RT-PCR of the TCR CDR3 relied on the HTBI primer set. MiXCR, run by TCRdb on the multiplex PCR reads, gives a single entry per CDR3 protein. The sample includes fewer than 650,000 distinct CDR3 sequences, around 15% of them seen just once. The J segment lost 2 bases and the V segment lost 2 bases, leaving 8 bases of the junction unmatched. Germline V gene data show CDR1 as SGHTA and CDR2 as FQGNSA. CDR3 length: 18 amino acids. Study-level points and caveats: A model of 13 V-J pairs discriminated ophthalmopathy from stable hyperthyroidism.

This clonotype was seen a handful of times. Its antigen is unidentified. The source material was blood. This rearrangement joins TRBV7-2 to TRBJ2-2, with 10 bases that match TRBD2. The sequence was obtained from a woman between 35 and 50 years old with Graves' ophthalmopathy. The chain's CDR3 is CASSLRLAGEGNTGELFF. The DNA for the CDR3 is TGTGCCAGCAGCTTAAGGCTAGCGGGAGAGGGAAACACCGGGGAGCTGTTTTTT.